The rows below give T cell receptor beta chains drawn from one sample of a study of blood T cells in healthy people across ages. TCRdb itself ran the 5' RACE reads through MiXCR, one entry per CDR3 protein. The top ten clones hold around 53% of a sample with a few hundred thousand distinct CDR3 sequences, approximately 51% of them seen once. The sequenced sample consisted of blood. These receptors were taken from a man between 60 and 70 years old in good health. The CDR3 runs from the conserved cysteine through the conserved F or W. D genes are given only for firm matches. Rows give clone size only sometimes, using once, few, many, or a class for an expanded clone.

abundance	v_gene	j_gene	d_gene	CDR3nt	CDR3aa
many	TRBV27	TRBJ1-2	NA	TGTGCCAGCAGTTTTGCTCAAAACTATGGCTACACCTTC	CASSFAQNYGYTF
NA	TRBV7-2	TRBJ2-1	NA	TGTGCCAGCAGCTTAGGGGGGGTGCGCGGTACCGACTACAATGAGCAGTTCTTC	CASSLGGVRGTDYNEQFF
NA	TRBV28	TRBJ2-3	NA	TGTGCCAGCAGTTCTCCCCCGGACCTCACAGATACGCAGTATTTT	CASSSPPDLTDTQYF
once	TRBV30	TRBJ1-6	NA	TGTGCCCTAACTCTGAGCCAGGGCGATCGGTCACCCCTCCACTTT	CALTLSQGDRSPLHF
NA	TRBV13	TRBJ2-7	NA	TGTGCCAGCAGCTTATCACAGGCTAGCTCCTACGAGCAGTACTTC	CASSLSQASSYEQYF
NA	TRBV5-1	TRBJ2-5	NA	TGCGCCAGCAGCTTTAGGGACCTCCCGTACCCGTACTTC	CASSFRDLPYPYF
NA	TRBV7-2	TRBJ2-1	TRBD2	TGTGCCAGCAGCTTAGTAGCGGGTGAGCAGTTCTTC	CASSLVAGEQFF
NA	TRBV5-1	TRBJ1-2	NA	TGCGCCAGCAGCTGGGAGGGGAGCTACACCTTC	CASSWEGSYTF
NA	TRBV2	TRBJ2-3	TRBD2	TGTGCCACCCTTGAGCGGGGGGGTATCACAGATACGCAGTATTTT	CATLERGGITDTQYF
NA	TRBV20-1	TRBJ1-2	TRBD1	TGCAGTGCTAGAGACCTCCAGGGGGCAGAGGGCTACACCTTC	CSARDLQGAEGYTF
NA	TRBV6-2/TRBV6-3	TRBJ2-3	NA	TGTGCCAGCAGTACCACAGATACGCAGTATTTT	CASSTTDTQYF
few	TRBV7-6	TRBJ2-5	TRBD2	TGTGCCAGCAGCCCTCAATTAGGGAGGGGTGTGTCGGGTTGGCAAGAGACCCAGTACTTC	CASSPQLGRGVSGWQETQYF
NA	TRBV20-1	TRBJ2-3	TRBD2	TGCAGTGCTAGAACTAGCGGGGATTCCACAGATACGCAGTATTTT	CSARTSGDSTDTQYF
NA	TRBV28	TRBJ2-7	NA	TGTGCCAGCGTTGAGTCGGGGGGCGCCGTGTACGAGCAGTACTTC	CASVESGGAVYEQYF
NA	TRBV20-1	TRBJ1-3	TRBD1	TGCAGTGCCCGGGAGGGGGCTGGAAACGCCATATATTTT	CSAREGAGNAIYF
few	TRBV7-2	TRBJ2-6	NA	TGTGCCAGCAGCTTAGCCCCACAGGGTGGAGTGGGGAACTCTGGGGCCAACGTCCTGACTTTC	CASSLAPQGGVGNSGANVLTF
NA	TRBV7-2	TRBJ1-2	TRBD1	TGTGCCAGCAGCCTACGGGACAGGGATGATGACACCTTC	CASSLRDRDDDTF
few	TRBV20-1	TRBJ2-3	NA	TGCAGTGCTAGTCGGGGCAGGTTTCGCACAGATACGCAGTATTTT	CSASRGRFRTDTQYF
NA	TRBV4-3	TRBJ2-2	NA	TGCGCCAGCAGCCAAGATCCCACCGGGTACGGCCCCACCGGGGAGCTGTTTTTT	CASSQDPTGYGPTGELFF
NA	TRBV14	TRBJ2-6	TRBD1	TGTGCCAGCAGCCAATGGGACAGACGCTCTGGGGCCAACGTCCTGACTTTC	CASSQWDRRSGANVLTF
NA	TRBV20-1	TRBJ1-2	NA	TGCAGTGCCGAATACCGGGACACCTTTTATGGCTACACCTTC	CSAEYRDTFYGYTF
few	TRBV9	TRBJ2-7	TRBD2	TGTGCCAGCAGCGTAGATGGGCTAGCGGGAAGCGAGCAGTACTTC	CASSVDGLAGSEQYF
NA	TRBV10-1	TRBJ2-7	NA	TGCGCCAGCAGTGGGAACAGGGAGTACGAGCAGTACTTC	CASSGNREYEQYF
NA	TRBV20-1	TRBJ2-1	TRBD2	TGCAGTGGTCCCCGGCCCAGCGGGAGAGGTTCTGAGCAGTTCTTC	CSGPRPSGRGSEQFF
NA	TRBV11-1	TRBJ2-7	NA	TGTGCCAGCAGCGGATCGGGGTTGCACGAGCAGTACTTC	CASSGSGLHEQYF
NA	TRBV5-1	TRBJ2-7	NA	TGCGCCAGCACCATTGAAACCCGGCCAGGATCCTCCTACGAGCAGTACTTC	CASTIETRPGSSYEQYF
NA	TRBV28	TRBJ2-3	NA	TGTGCCAGCAGCCCCCCGCCGATTGTGGCGCAGTATTTT	CASSPPPIVAQYF
NA	TRBV19	TRBJ2-5	NA	TGTGCCAGTAGTGAGGGGAAGGGGGAGACCCAGTACTTC	CASSEGKGETQYF